This passage covers 32 T cell receptor beta chains from one sample sequenced in a study of spatial heterogeneity in lung cancer. One entry per CDR3 protein, called by TCRdb with MiXCR from the 5' RACE reads. The sample gives about 36,000 distinct CDR3 sequences, under 9% of which show up once; 9.4% is in the top ten. Time point noted: blood at routine non-recurrence follow-up after resection. Sequenced material: PBMCs, taken at follow-up. All receptors come from a male donor with early-stage non-small cell lung cancer.

There are a few counts of this clonotype. This chain uses TRBV12-3 or TRBV12-4 with TRBJ1-3, with 7 bases that match TRBD1. This CDR3 has 15 residues. V lost 8 bases, J lost 0 bases, and 7 bases stayed unmatched. The CDR3 region has the DNA TGTGCCAGCTTACAGGGGTCCCTCTCTGGAAACACCATATATTTT. It is translated as CASLQGSLSGNTIYF.

This chain joins TRBV6-5 and TRBJ2-3; the D is unclear. Per the germline V gene, CDR1 is MNHEY and CDR2 is SVGAGI. The CDR3 runs to 13 residues. Trimming left V 9 bases short and J 3 bases short, with 13 bases between. The CDR3 is CARREPGTDTQYF. The CDR3 coding sequence is TGTGCCAGAAGGGAACCTGGTACAGATACGCAGTATTTT.

V and J are TRBV5-5 and TRBJ1-2, with no clear D. The CDR3 contains 14 residues. V gave up 0 bases and J gave up 4 bases, with 10 bases separating them. Per germline, CDR1 SGHKS and CDR2 YYEKEE (reference sequence). CDR3 nucleotide sequence: TGTGCCAGCAGCTTGGGAGGCGGCCTCTATGGCTACACCTTC. It codes for CASSLGGGLYGYTF.

This clonotype was seen at least ten times. Here the CDR3 reads CASSSGQGAVGLTEAFF. The CDR3 nucleotides read TGTGCCAGCAGCTCCGGACAGGGGGCTGTAGGGTTAACTGAAGCTTTCTTT. The V call is TRBV7-9, the J call TRBJ1-1; 11 bases are a match to TRBD1. With 4 bases clipped from V and 5 bases from J, the junction kept 12 bases outside the gene matches. Per germline, CDR1 SEHNR and CDR2 FQNEAQ (reference sequence). This CDR3 has 17 residues.

This clonotype was recorded a few times. The chain recombines TRBV20-1 with TRBJ1-2; TRBD1 might be the D (6 bases). This CDR3 region has 13 residues. CDR1 is DFQATT, CDR2 SNEGSKA, per germline (reference sequence). V lost 3 bases and J lost 7, with 15 bases in between. Here the CDR3 reads CSARLQTGAGYTF. In nucleotides, the CDR3 is TGCAGTGCTAGGTTACAGACAGGCGCTGGCTACACCTTC.

This clonotype has at least ten counts. This chain links TRBV5-4 with TRBJ2-7; 9 positions agree with TRBD2. This CDR3 comprises 14 residues. Trimming took 0 bases from V and 4 from J; bases not matched to a gene: 2. The germline V gene encodes CDR1 SGHNT and CDR2 YYREEE (reference sequence). CDR3 DNA: TGTGCCAGCAGCTTGGCTAGCGGGGTTTACGAGCAGTACTTC. As protein: CASSLASGVYEQYF.

Concerning this clonotype itself: One junction end disagrees with the germline gene, perhaps due to a read error. This chain joins TRBV7-9 and TRBJ2-2; 8 bases are a match to TRBD2. Looked up from germline, CDR1 is SEHNR and CDR2 is FQNEAQ (reference sequence). The length of the CDR3 is 16 residues. CDR3 amino acids: CASSLNSGGDTGELFF. CDR3 nucleotides: TGCGCCAGCAGCTTGAACAGCGGGGGAGACACCGGGGAGCTGTTTTTT.

This clonotype was detected ten times or more. The genes are TRBV30 and TRBJ2-1; D uncertain. There are 12 residues in the CDR3. Trimming left V 2 bases short and J 7 bases short, with 9 bases between. CDR1 and CDR2 from the germline V gene are GTSNPN and SVGIG (reference sequence). The CDR3 protein is CAWSTTPNEQFF. The CDR3, as DNA: TGTGCCTGGAGTACAACTCCAAATGAGCAGTTCTTC.

At least ten counts were recorded for this clonotype. The chain uses TRBV15 and TRBJ2-3; 7 nucleotides align to TRBD1. CDR3 length: 14 amino acids. V gave up 4 bases and J gave up 2 bases; unmatched junction bases: 3. CDR1 and CDR2 (germline): LNHNV, YYDKDF (reference sequence). The CDR3 nucleotides are TGTGCCACCAGCATGGGACAGACCACAGATACGCAGTATTTT. This gives the protein CATSMGQTTDTQYF.

As DNA, the CDR3 is TGCAGTGCTCCCCCTCGGGGGGGAAGCTATGGCTACACCTTC. This codes for CSAPPRGGSYGYTF. The chain couples TRBV20-1 to TRBJ1-2; D is possibly TRBD1 (5 bases). Trimming removed 5 bases at V and 4 bases at J, with 17 bases between. The CDR3 is 14 residues long. The germline V gene encodes CDR1 DFQATT and CDR2 SNEGSKA (reference sequence).

This clonotype was recorded many times. J is TRBJ2-3 and V is TRBV20-1, with 9 bases matching TRBD2. The J segment lost 6 bases and the V segment lost 5 bases, leaving 9 bases of the junction unmatched. This CDR3 has 14 residues. Germline loops: CDR1 DFQATT, CDR2 SNEGSKA (reference sequence). CDR3 in DNA: TGCAGTGCTCCCGGCGGGGGGGCATGGGATACGCAGTATTTT. It encodes CSAPGGGAWDTQYF.

This clonotype appeared a few times. The J gene is TRBJ2-5, the V gene TRBV7-6; D not certain. CDR1 is SGHVS, CDR2 FNYEAQ, per germline. This CDR3 spans 14 amino acids. V shed 6 bases and J shed 5 bases, with 16 bases lying between them. The CDR3 here is CASRQTAYTETQYF. Here the CDR3 DNA reads TGTGCCAGCAGACAAACGGCCTACACGGAGACCCAGTACTTC.

This clonotype was seen more than once but under ten times. This chain links TRBV10-3 with TRBJ2-1; TRBD1 matches 8 bases. CDR1 ENHRY and CDR2 SYGVKD come from the germline V gene. CDR3 length: 15 residues. V lost 2 bases and J lost 10; bases outside the gene matches: 10. CDR3 sequence reads: CAISEPQTGVVEQFF. In nucleotides, the CDR3 is TGTGCCATCAGTGAGCCCCAGACAGGGGTGGTAGAGCAGTTCTTC.

This clonotype was detected many times. This chain connects TRBV7-6 to TRBJ1-2; tentatively, D is TRBD1 (6 bases). This CDR3 contains 12 residues. CDR1 SGHVS and CDR2 FNYEAQ come from the germline V gene. V was trimmed by 4 bases and J by 3 bases, leaving 6 bases between them. The CDR3 DNA is TGTGCCAGCAGCTCAGGGGACTATGGCTACACCTTC. Translation gives CASSSGDYGYTF.

For this clonotype: Since a much larger clone is just one base distant, this may be a read error. This CDR3 is CASGGDREVIYEQYF. CDR3 DNA sequence: TGTGCCAGCGGCGGAGACAGGGAGGTAATCTACGAGCAGTACTTC. The chain is built from TRBV7-9 and TRBJ2-7; possible D gene TRBD1, 7 bases. V lost 8 bases to trimming and J lost 3 bases, with 20 bases between them. The CDR3 covers 15 residues. Germline V gives CDR1 SEHNR, CDR2 FQNEAQ (reference sequence).

In this sample, this clonotype turned up many times. The chain combines TRBV29-1 with TRBJ2-5; 7 positions agree with TRBD2. The germline V gene has CDR1 SQVTM and CDR2 ANQGSEA. V trimming: 3 bases; J trimming: 4 bases; junction bases outside the gene matches: 11. The CDR3 is made up of 15 amino acids. This chain's CDR3 is CSVDPHGRPGETQYF. The CDR3 DNA reads as TGCAGCGTTGATCCTCACGGGAGGCCCGGAGAGACCCAGTACTTC.

This clonotype has ten or more counts. The chain recombines TRBV10-3 with TRBJ2-3; D is possibly TRBD2 (5 bases). Germline loops: CDR1 ENHRY, CDR2 SYGVKD. This CDR3 spans 14 amino acids. The V end was cut by 3 bases, the J end by 1 base, with 8 bases between. CDR3 nucleotide sequence: TGTGCCATCAGTGACTGGGAGCGCACAGATACGCAGTATTTT. It specifies CAISDWERTDTQYF.

This clonotype was seen many times. V gene TRBV7-8 combines with J gene TRBJ2-7; D is unresolved. Trimming cost V 3 bases and J 2 bases, with 8 bases left between them. Germline V CDR1 and CDR2: SGHVS, FQNEAQ. The CDR3 consists of 13 residues. CDR3 residues: CASSFSPAYEQYF. The CDR3, as DNA: TGTGCCAGCAGCTTTTCACCTGCCTACGAGCAGTACTTC.

This clonotype showed up many times. The gene calls are TRBV7-8 and TRBJ2-7, with 8 positions matching TRBD2. The germline V gene has CDR1 SGHVS and CDR2 FQNEAQ. This CDR3 is 14 amino acids long. The V and J ends lost 3 bases and 6 bases, in that order; junction bases with no gene match: 7. The CDR3 protein is CASSLGLGRSEQYF. CDR3 sequence (DNA): TGTGCCAGCAGCTTGGGACTAGGGAGGAGCGAGCAGTACTTC. Variable domain in full (rest from reference TRBV7-8 and TRBJ2-7): GAGVSQSPRYKVAKRGQDVALRCDPISGHVSLFWYQQALGQGPEFLTYFQNEAQLDKSGLPSDRFFAERPEGSVSTLKIQRTQQEDSAVYLCASSLGLGRSEQYFGPGTRLTVT.

The table lists this clonotype with many counts. A junction end diverges from the germline sequence, so it may reflect a read error. This CDR3 reads CASSPQASLNKEQFF. CDR3 DNA sequence: TGTGCCAGCTCCCCACAGGCGTCCCTGAATAAGGAGCAGTTCTTC. This sequence joins TRBV18 and TRBJ2-1; D possibly corresponds to TRBD1 (5 bases). Germline-derived CDR1 and CDR2 are KGHSH and LQKENI. This CDR3 spans 15 amino acids.

The rearrangement uses TRBV7-2 and TRBJ2-1; unclear D gene. Germline CDR1 reads SGHTA; CDR2 reads FQGNSA. Trimming removed 2 bases from V and 4 bases from J, with 6 bases in between. The CDR3 loop spans 13 amino acids. The CDR3 region is CASSLQAYNEQFF. The CDR3 DNA sequence: TGTGCCAGCAGCTTACAGGCTTACAATGAGCAGTTCTTC.

At least ten counts were recorded for this clonotype. V gene TRBV10-3 combines with J gene TRBJ2-5; a weak D match, TRBD2 (5 bases). Trimming took 6 bases from V and 2 from J, leaving 10 bases between them. The length of the CDR3 is 13 residues. Looked up from germline, CDR1 is ENHRY and CDR2 is SYGVKD. DNA of the CDR3: TGTGCCATCAGCCTCACGGGACAAGAGACCCAGTACTTC. Its translation is CAISLTGQETQYF.

This clonotype was seen many times. V gene TRBV6-5 combines with J gene TRBJ2-2, with D possibly being TRBD1 (6 bases). Germline-derived CDR1 and CDR2 are MNHEY and SVGAGI. The CDR3 consists of 17 residues. Trimming took 0 bases from V and 5 from J, leaving 16 bases between them. CDR3 loop: CASSYSIGTTETGELFF. The CDR3 coding sequence is TGTGCCAGCAGTTACTCAATCGGGACAACCGAGACCGGGGAGCTGTTTTTT.

In this sample, this clonotype turned up many times. The chain combines TRBV28 with TRBJ1-3, with no clear D. CDR3 length equals 16 residues. The germline V and J ends were trimmed by 2 bases and 0 bases, with 11 bases remaining between them. Germline assignment: CDR1 MDHEN and CDR2 SYDVKM. The CDR3 protein is CASSLEYSFSGNTIYF. The CDR3 bases are TGTGCCAGCAGTTTAGAGTACAGCTTCTCTGGAAACACCATATATTTT. The whole variable domain, remainder taken from reference TRBV28 and TRBJ1-3, is DVKVTQSSRYLVKRTGEKVFLECVQDMDHENMFWYRQDPGLGLRLIYFSYDVKMKEKGDIPEGYSVSREKKERFSLILESASTNQTSMYLCASSLEYSFSGNTIYFGEGSWLTVV.

This clonotype was seen many times. J is TRBJ1-5 and V is TRBV19; 7 bases agree with TRBD1. This CDR3 is built from 14 residues. V was pared by 7 bases and J by 2 bases, with 5 bases of the junction left unmatched. The germline V gene encodes CDR1 LNHDA and CDR2 SQIVND (reference sequence). Written as DNA, the CDR3 is TGTGCCAGTACCGACAGGGACGGCAATCAGCCCCAGCATTTT. Protein: CASTDRDGNQPQHF.

The gene calls are TRBV7-9 and TRBJ2-7; TRBD2 is a possible D gene (5 bases). V lost 5 bases and J 0 bases, leaving 8 bases between the germline ends. The CDR3 is made up of 13 amino acids. Germline V gene data show CDR1 as SEHNR and CDR2 as FQNEAQ (reference sequence). CDR3 protein: CASSAGSSYEQYF. For the CDR3, the DNA is TGTGCCAGCAGCGCGGGTAGCTCCTACGAGCAGTACTTC.

This clonotype was detected many times. The chain carries TRBV3-1 and TRBJ2-5, with 10 positions matching TRBD1. Germline loops: CDR1 LGHDT, CDR2 YNNKEL (reference sequence). V gave up 2 bases and J gave up 4 bases; unmatched junction bases: 1. The CDR3 sequence is 14 residues long. The CDR3 loop reads CASSQRDRGETQYF. The CDR3 bases are TGTGCCAGCAGCCAACGGGACAGGGGAGAGACCCAGTACTTC.

In this sample, this clonotype turned up many times. The chain uses TRBV7-9 and TRBJ2-7; no clear D gene. Germline V gene sequence: CDR1 SEHNR, CDR2 FQNEAQ (reference sequence). CDR3 length: 14 residues. The V gene lost 1 base and the J gene lost 6 bases, with 13 bases spanning the gap. CDR3 in DNA: TGTGCCAGCAGCTTAGAAACGGAACCCCTCGAGCAGTACTTC. It translates to CASSLETEPLEQYF.

This clonotype was recorded many times. The chain links TRBV19 to TRBJ2-1; D possibly corresponds to TRBD1 (6 bases). V lost 2 bases and J lost 0, with 14 bases in between. The germline gives CDR1 LNHDA, CDR2 SQIVND (reference sequence). The CDR3 length is 17 residues. This CDR3 reads CASSIRTVLGSYNEQFF. CDR3 in DNA: TGTGCCAGTAGTATAAGGACAGTCCTAGGCTCCTACAATGAGCAGTTCTTC.

The sample holds many counts of this clonotype. The chain employs TRBV11-2 and TRBJ1-3; D gene unclear. Trimming shortened V by 1 base and J by 0 bases, and 10 bases separated the two germline ends. The CDR3 covers 16 residues. Germline V gene lookup returns CDR1 SGHAT and CDR2 FQNNGV. Here the CDR3 reads CASSLVVTVSGNTIYF. CDR3 nucleotide sequence: TGTGCCAGCAGCTTAGTGGTCACGGTCTCTGGAAACACCATATATTTT.

This clonotype came up a few times. The genes are TRBV3-1 and TRBJ1-4, with TRBD1 identical over 12 bases. This CDR3 contains 17 residues. The germline gives CDR1 LGHDT, CDR2 YNNKEL (reference sequence). Trimming took 0 bases from V and 7 from J; bases not matched to a gene: 6. The chain's CDR3 is CASSQDWGQGAFEKLFF. DNA for the CDR3: TGTGCCAGCAGCCAAGATTGGGGACAGGGGGCTTTTGAAAAACTGTTTTTT.

This clonotype appeared many times. The chain uses TRBV6-1 and TRBJ2-5; 7 nucleotides match TRBD2. The J segment lost 0 bases and the V segment lost 0 bases, leaving 7 bases of the junction unmatched. The CDR3 sequence is 17 residues long. Germline CDR1 reads MNHNS; CDR2 reads SASEGT. As DNA, the CDR3 is TGTGCCAGCAGTGAAGCAAGAAGTAGCGGGTACCAAGAGACCCAGTACTTC. It yields the protein CASSEARSSGYQETQYF.